The text below deals with one T cell receptor (beta chain). The antigen is unknown. The method was immunoSEQ multiplex PCR; TCRdb's version includes in-frame clones alone and lacks a portion of them. The table records 100,000 to 150,000 clones, around 85% of them present only once. This entry is derived from a study of T cell responses to AZD1222 COVID-19 vaccine. Study findings and constraints: Spike-specific TCR breadth and depth grew following two AZD1222 doses. Clonal diversity was possibly underestimated, and white British individuals and females predominated among donors. Repertoires were obtained only post-peak T cell response.

Trimming cost V 8 bases and J 1 base, with 12 bases left between them. CDR1 and CDR2 from the germline V gene are SGHAT and FQDESV (reference sequence). This CDR3 spans 14 amino acids. Pooling of second doses given at about 4 or about 12 weeks was done. The chain employs TRBV11-1 and TRBJ1-3; D is unclear. The sequence came from an adult who received the AZD1222 COVID-19 vaccine. The sample here was peripheral blood, taken 28 days after the second AZD1222 dose. The DNA for the CDR3 is TGTGCCAGCCGCCTCGACGGGTCTGGAAACACCATATATTTT. As protein: CASRLDGSGNTIYF.